The 31 T cell receptor beta chains below come from one sample, sequenced in a study of T cell responses to AZD1222 COVID-19 vaccine. Clones were read by immunoSEQ multiplex PCR, and TCRdb kept only the in-frame ones, dropping some. The repertoire consists of about 130,000 clones, with over 75% occurring once and the leading ten covering around 5.6%. The sequenced sample was peripheral blood, obtained on day 0 of AZD1222 vaccination. These receptor sequences come from an adult in good health.

The chain couples TRBV10-1 to TRBJ1-1; D call uncertain. Per the germline V gene, CDR1 is WNHNN and CDR2 is SYGVQD (reference sequence). The CDR3 totals 12 residues. V lost 0 bases and J 10 bases, leaving 9 bases between the germline ends. In nucleotides, the CDR3 is TGCGCCAGCAGTGAGTCGGAAGAGAGAGCTTTCTTT. As protein: CASSESEERAFF.

The sample holds one count of this clone. This CDR3 reads CPPPGYTNYEQYF. DNA of the CDR3: TGTCCCCCGCCGGGGTATACCAACTACGAGCAGTACTTC. The chain employs TRBV21-1 and TRBJ2-7; TRBD2, the table's D call, lacks a check against the DNA. TRBV21-1 is described as a pseudogene. This CDR3 contains 13 residues.

Regarding this clone: At one boundary the junction diverges from the germline segment, which might be a read error. The chain carries TRBV27 and TRBJ2-3; 11 nucleotides match TRBD2. The CDR3 length is 15 residues. Germline-derived CDR1 and CDR2 are MNHEY and SMNVEV (reference sequence). CDR3 region: CASSFLAGGPETQYF. CDR3 in DNA: TGTGCCAGCAGTTTCTTAGCGGGGGGGCCAGAGACGCAGTATTTT.

The V call is TRBV20-1, the J call TRBJ2-1; no clear D gene. Trimming removed 3 bases from V and 8 bases from J, with 11 bases in between. The CDR3 has 12 residues. Germline values: CDR1 DFQATT, CDR2 SNEGSKA (reference sequence). The CDR3 DNA sequence: TGCAGTGCTAGTTTAACAGCCGATGAGCAGTTCTTC. Protein sequence: CSASLTADEQFF.

This clone appeared a few times. The genes are TRBV18 and TRBJ2-2, with 9 bases aligning to TRBD2. Germline V gene sequence: CDR1 KGHSH, CDR2 LQKENI. Trimming cost V 2 bases and J 2 bases; bases outside gene matches: 6. The CDR3 loop spans 17 amino acids. CDR3 amino acids: CASSPRSSGINTGELFF. The CDR3 DNA reads as TGTGCCAGCTCACCAAGGTCTAGCGGGATTAACACCGGGGAGCTGTTTTTT.

The chain couples TRBV19 to TRBJ2-2; D may be TRBD2 (6 bases). CDR3 length equals 15 residues. Germline lookup yields CDR1 LNHDA and CDR2 SQIVND (reference sequence). Trimming pared 6 bases from V and 4 bases from J, leaving 15 bases between. CDR3 bases: TGTGCCAGTAGGGAGGGTTTATGGGCCACCGGGGAGCTGTTTTTT. Amino acid sequence: CASREGLWATGELFF. The full variable domain, in which reference TRBV19 and TRBJ2-2 provide the parts outside the CDR3, is DGGITQSPKYLFRKEGQNVTLSCEQNLNHDAMYWYRQDPGQGLRLIYYSQIVNDFQKGDIAEGYSVSREKKESFPLTVTSAQKNPTAFYLCASREGLWATGELFFGEGSRLTVL.

This chain connects TRBV27 to TRBJ1-1; D is perhaps TRBD1 (6 bases). This CDR3 is 16 amino acids long. Germline V gene data show CDR1 as MNHEY and CDR2 as SMNVEV (reference sequence). Trimming shortened V by 5 bases and J by 4 bases, and 20 bases separated the two germline ends. In DNA form, the CDR3 reads TGTGCCAGCAGTCCAGCACAGGGACGGTTTGGCACTGAAGCTTTCTTT. This codes for CASSPAQGRFGTEAFF.

In its sample, this clone was seen once. The genes are TRBV14 and TRBJ2-7, with TRBD1 matching over 7 bases. The V gene's germline CDR1 is SGHDN and CDR2 FVKESK. The CDR3 covers 17 residues. With 3 bases clipped from V and 4 bases from J, the junction kept 15 bases outside the gene matches. The CDR3 DNA reads TGTGCCAGCAGCCACCGAGGGACAGCCCAAAGGAGGTACGAGCAGTACTTC. Amino acids: CASSHRGTAQRRYEQYF.

The V call is TRBV12-5, the J call TRBJ2-2; TRBD2 aligns across 11 bases. J gave up 7 bases and V 7 bases, and 8 bases lay outside the gene matches. This CDR3 has 15 residues. From germline, CDR1 is LGHNT and CDR2 FRNRAP. The CDR3 coding sequence is TGTGCTAGTGCTGTCACTAGCGGGGGCGTCGGGGAGCTGTTTTTT. It translates to CASAVTSGGVGELFF.

V gene TRBV5-4 combines with J gene TRBJ2-1; D perhaps matches TRBD1 (5 bases). The CDR3 has 14 amino acids. The V and J ends lost 0 bases and 10 bases respectively, with 14 bases between them. Germline V gene lookup returns CDR1 SGHNT and CDR2 YYREEE (reference sequence). CDR3 sequence reads: CASSLASTAGEQFF. The CDR3 DNA is TGTGCCAGCAGCTTGGCTTCAACGGCAGGGGAGCAGTTCTTC. The full variable domain, with the rest looked up from reference TRBV5-4 and TRBJ2-1, is ETGVTQSPTHLIKTRGQQVTLRCSSQSGHNTVSWYQQALGQGPQFIFQYYREEENGRGNFPPRFSGLQFPNYSSELNVNALELDDSALYLCASSLASTAGEQFFGPGTRLTVL.

A word on this clone: Within the sample, other DNA sequences also encode this same CDR3. V gene TRBV29-1 combines with J gene TRBJ1-2, with D hard to call. The germline CDR1 and CDR2 sequences are SQVTM and ANQGSEA. Deletions cut 3 bases from V and 3 bases from J, with 14 bases between. The CDR3 is made up of 14 amino acids. The CDR3 DNA follows: TGCAGCGTTGACTACAGAGAGTCGGACTATGGCTACACCTTC. This translates into CSVDYRESDYGYTF. Using reference TRBV29-1 and TRBJ1-2 for the parts outside the CDR3, the full variable domain is SAVISQKPSRDICQRGTSLTIQCQVDSQVTMMFWYRQQPGQSLTLIATANQGSEATYESGFVIDKFPISRPNLTFSTLTVSNMSPEDSSIYLCSVDYRESDYGYTFGSGTRLTVV.

The table lists this clone with a few counts. The chain employs TRBV19 and TRBJ1-2, with 7 bases identical to TRBD1. CDR1 and CDR2 (germline): LNHDA, SQIVND (reference sequence). CDR3 length: 15 amino acids. Germline trimming cut 6 bases from V and 4 bases from J; bases unmatched to any gene: 11. CDR3 bases: TGTGCCAGTAGCCCCTACAGGGGAGATGTCTATGGCTACACCTTC. This sequence encodes CASSPYRGDVYGYTF.

The rearrangement uses TRBV2 and TRBJ1-2; no reliable D call. The CDR3 totals 13 residues. The V end lost 4 bases, the J end lost 2 bases, and 8 bases lay between the germline ends. The germline gives CDR1 SNHLY, CDR2 FYNNEI. The DNA for the CDR3 is TGTGCCAGCAGTGGTCGGAAGAACTATGGCTACACCTTC. Its protein product is CASSGRKNYGYTF.

The chain employs TRBV4-3 and TRBJ1-2; possible D gene TRBD1, 5 bases. Germline V gene lookup returns CDR1 LGHNA and CDR2 YSLEER. Trimming cost V 0 bases and J 7 bases, with 18 bases left between them. The CDR3 extends over 16 amino acids. CDR3: CASSQDWGRRESGYTF. CDR3 bases: TGCGCCAGCAGCCAAGATTGGGGCCGAAGGGAGTCTGGCTACACCTTC.

This clone appeared once. The rearrangement uses TRBV30 and TRBJ2-5; 9 positions agree with TRBD2. V was clipped by 4 bases and J by 1 base; unmatched bases: 4. The CDR3 runs to 14 residues. Looked up from germline, CDR1 is GTSNPN and CDR2 is SVGIG (reference sequence). In DNA form, the CDR3 reads TGTGCCTGGAATAGCGGGAGTGGCCAAGAGACCCAGTACTTC. It translates to CAWNSGSGQETQYF. Full variable domain (outside the CDR3, taken from reference TRBV30 and TRBJ2-5): SQTIHQWPATLVQPVGSPLSLECTVEGTSNPNLYWYRQAAGRGLQLLFYSVGIGQISSEVPQNLSASRPQDRQFILSSKKLLLSDSGFYLCAWNSGSGQETQYFGPGTRLLVL.

This clone was seen a few times. V is TRBV19 and J is TRBJ1-5, with a possible D match to TRBD1 (5 bases). CDR1 is LNHDA, CDR2 SQIVND, per germline (reference sequence). The V end lost 5 bases, the J end lost 7 bases, and 9 bases lay between the germline ends. The length of the CDR3 is 12 residues. CDR3 DNA sequence: TGTGCCAGTAGTTCACAGGAGCAGCCCCAGCATTTT. Encoded protein: CASSSQEQPQHF.

The chain employs TRBV10-2 and TRBJ2-2; D may be TRBD1 or TRBD2 (6 bases each). The CDR3 is 14 amino acids. Germline V gives CDR1 WSHSY, CDR2 SAAADI. Between the trimmed V and J ends, which lost 6 bases and 2 bases, there was a span of 10 bases. The CDR3 DNA sequence: TGCGCCAGCAGGCGGGACATTAACACCGGGGAGCTGTTTTTT. Translating gives CASRRDINTGELFF.

This chain joins TRBV5-1 and TRBJ2-5, with 12 bases fitting TRBD2. Trimming at V came to 2 bases and at J to 2 bases, leaving 4 bases not matched to a gene. The CDR3 contains 16 residues. Germline assignment: CDR1 SGHRS and CDR2 YFSETQ. In DNA form, the CDR3 reads TGCGCCAGCAGCTTACCTAGCGGGAGGGATCAAGAGACCCAGTACTTC. The encoded protein is CASSLPSGRDQETQYF.

The V call is TRBV6-5, the J call TRBJ1-2; TRBD1 matches 10 bases. From germline, CDR1 is MNHEY and CDR2 SVGAGI. This CDR3 has 13 amino acids. With V trimmed by 6 bases and J by 7 bases, 5 bases remained unmatched. The CDR3 nucleotides are TGTGCCAGCAGCCCGGGACAGGGGCTTGGCTACACCTTC. Translating it yields CASSPGQGLGYTF.

In DNA, the CDR3 is TGTGCCAGCAGCTTTAAGGGGGCGGATAATGAAAAACTGTTTTTT. Residues: CASSFKGADNEKLFF. V and J are TRBV7-9 and TRBJ1-4, with 7 nucleotides matching TRBD1. Trimming at V came to 3 bases and at J to 4 bases, leaving 5 bases not matched to a gene. Germline CDR1 reads SEHNR; CDR2 reads FQNEAQ (reference sequence). This CDR3 is built from 15 residues.

V and J are TRBV19 and TRBJ2-1; 7 bases fit TRBD1. This CDR3 comprises 15 residues. V was pared by 4 bases and J by 6 bases, with 9 bases of the junction left unmatched. Looked up from germline, CDR1 is LNHDA and CDR2 is SQIVND (reference sequence). In DNA form, the CDR3 reads TGTGCCAGTAGTAGAGGGGGCACGACAAGCAATGAGCAGTTCTTC. This encodes CASSRGGTTSNEQFF.

V usage is TRBV3-1 (or the pseudogene TRBV3-2) and J usage is TRBJ1-2; possible D gene TRBD1, 6 bases. The V and J ends lost 1 base and 3 bases respectively, with 15 bases between them. The CDR3 has 16 amino acids. From germline, CDR1 is LGHDT and CDR2 YNNKEL (reference sequence). The CDR3 region is CASSQVRSGADYGYTF. Written as DNA, the CDR3 is TGTGCCAGCAGCCAAGTTAGGTCAGGGGCGGACTATGGCTACACCTTC.

The CDR3 sequence is CASSFGASSYNSPLHF. The CDR3 DNA is TGTGCCAGCAGTTTTGGGGCGAGCTCCTATAATTCACCCCTCCACTTT. The chain combines TRBV27 with TRBJ1-6; D is perhaps TRBD1 (5 bases). The CDR3 extends over 16 amino acids. Germline CDR1 reads MNHEY; CDR2 reads SMNVEV (reference sequence). Trimming shortened V by 3 bases and J by 0 bases, and 9 bases separated the two germline ends.

The gene calls are TRBV5-1 and TRBJ2-3; the match to TRBD2 covers 8 bases. After removal of 1 base from V and 0 bases from J, the junction contained 7 bases not matched to a gene. Germline V gives CDR1 SGHRS, CDR2 YFSETQ. This CDR3 has 17 residues. This CDR3 reads CASSLLVLAGSTDTQYF. The CDR3 DNA is TGCGCCAGCAGCTTGCTCGTTCTAGCGGGCAGCACAGATACGCAGTATTTT.

This chain links TRBV5-8 with TRBJ1-5; 9 bases agree with TRBD1. The CDR3 length is 16 residues. J gave up 7 bases and V 1 base, and 9 bases lay outside the gene matches. Germline lookup yields CDR1 SGHTS and CDR2 YDEGEE. The CDR3 DNA follows: TGTGCCAGCAGCTTGAACGGACAGGGGAGAGGGCAGCCCCAGCATTTT. Translation: CASSLNGQGRGQPQHF.

The chain is built from TRBV27 and TRBJ2-4; maybe TRBD2 (5 bases). The germline V and J ends were trimmed by 6 bases and 2 bases, with 14 bases remaining between them. Germline V CDR1 and CDR2: MNHEY, SMNVEV (reference sequence). The CDR3 extends over 15 amino acids. CDR3 amino acids: CASSTVGVTKNIQYF. CDR3 DNA: TGTGCCAGCAGCACCGTCGGGGTTACCAAAAACATTCAGTACTTC.

The gene calls are TRBV4-1 and TRBJ2-7, with unresolved D. The ends were cut back, 4 bases at V and 6 bases at J, with 10 bases in the middle. The CDR3 has 12 amino acids. Germline CDR1 is MGHRA and CDR2 is YSYEKL. The CDR3 DNA reads as TGCGCCAGCAGCCCCCCGGGCACCGAGCAGTACTTC. It encodes CASSPPGTEQYF.

The V call is TRBV4-2, the J call TRBJ2-3; the match to TRBD2 covers 9 bases. This CDR3 contains 16 residues. Per germline, CDR1 LGHNA and CDR2 YNFKEQ. Trimming cost V 4 bases and J 3 bases; bases outside gene matches: 8. The CDR3: CASSRHSGSGTDTQYF. The CDR3 nucleotides are TGTGCCAGCAGCCGGCATAGCGGGAGTGGAACAGATACGCAGTATTTT.

The chain joins TRBV4-3 to TRBJ1-2; D gene ambiguous. With 0 bases removed from V and 0 bases from J, the gap between germline ends came to 23 bases. CDR1 and CDR2 (germline): LGHNA, YSLEER. The CDR3 extends over 20 amino acids. The CDR3 reads CASSQDRTGSIDVANYGYTF. In nucleotides, the CDR3 is TGCGCCAGCAGCCAAGATCGGACGGGAAGTATCGACGTAGCTAACTATGGCTACACCTTC.

The chain couples TRBV6-2 or TRBV6-3 to TRBJ1-4; 11 bases are shared with TRBD1. The CDR3 sequence is 16 residues long. CDR1 MNHEY and CDR2 SVGEGT come from the germline V gene. Trimming removed 6 bases from V and 8 bases from J; junction bases left unmatched: 11. The CDR3 DNA is TGTGCCAGCAGCCACGGACAGGGGGCTATTGGGGAAAAACTGTTTTTT. It codes for CASSHGQGAIGEKLFF.

The gene calls are TRBV11-3 and TRBJ1-6; no clear D. The CDR3 covers 14 residues. Per the germline V gene, CDR1 is SGHNT and CDR2 is YENEEA. V dropped 4 bases and J dropped 5 bases, with 9 bases sitting between them. The CDR3 nucleotides are TGTGCCAGCAGCTCAGTGGAAGATAATTCACCCCTCCACTTT. This encodes CASSSVEDNSPLHF.